These 17 T cell receptor beta chains share one sample of origin, sequenced in a study of tumor-infiltrating lymphocytes in primary liver carcinoma. Germline DNA was also extracted, and blood RNA derived from unsorted whole blood. From roughly 0.45 ug total RNA, TCR beta cDNA was generated with a primer in the constant region. Libraries for TCR beta were built through three nested multiplex PCR rounds, which together made up a slightly modified ARM-PCR procedure. TRBV1-TRBV30 forward primers and a C-beta reverse primer were used in the first two PCR rounds, which each ran for about 9 cycles. MiXCR, applied by TCRdb to the multiplex PCR reads, yields one record per CDR3 protein. The table shows some 180,000 distinct CDR3 sequences, with roughly 60% occurring only once. The sequenced material came from peripheral blood. Receptors originate from a man aged 40-49 years with primary liver carcinoma and hepatitis B virus infection.

The CDR3 DNA follows: TGCGCCAGCAGCCCGGAGTATGAAGAGACCCAGTACTTC. Its translation: CASSPEYEETQYF. This chain joins TRBV4-1 and TRBJ2-5; D unresolved. V was shortened by 4 bases and J by 3 bases, with 9 bases between the two germline ends. The CDR3 is made up of 13 amino acids. Germline values: CDR1 MGHRA, CDR2 YSYEKL.

About this clonotype: As the CDR3 is not closed by the conserved phenylalanine or tryptophan, this likely results from a read error. The chain joins TRBV11-1 to TRBJ2-5, with 9 bases fitting TRBD2. The CDR3 is made up of 18 amino acids. J was trimmed by 5 bases and V by 4 bases; bases with no gene match: 17. Germline CDR1 reads SGHAT; CDR2 reads FQDESV (reference sequence). The CDR3, as DNA: TGTGCCAGCAGCTGGCCCCCGGGGGGAGCGGGAGGTGGTGAGACCCAGTACTAC. It yields the protein CASSWPPGGAGGGETQYY.

The chain uses TRBV6-1 and TRBJ2-7; D is undetermined. The CDR3 is 12 amino acids. V was cut by 2 bases and J by 3 bases, with 5 bases left in between. In germline, CDR1 is MNHNS, CDR2 SASEGT. CDR3: CASSERNYEQYF. As DNA, the CDR3 is TGTGCCAGCAGTGAAAGGAACTACGAGCAGTACTTC.

This chain connects TRBV10-3 to TRBJ2-7; D is ambiguous. CDR3 size: 15 residues. Germline V lookup: CDR1 ENHRY, CDR2 SYGVKD. V lost 2 bases and J lost 1, with 12 bases in between. The DNA for the CDR3 is TGTGCCATCAGTGAGACGAGTGTCAGGTCCTACGAGCAGTACTTC. Translation gives CAISETSVRSYEQYF.

A word on this clonotype: A read error may be the cause here, since a much bigger clone is one base away. The chain couples TRBV6-2 or TRBV6-3 to TRBJ2-3, with 16 bases aligning to TRBD2. The CDR3 spans 14 residues. Germline V gene sequence: CDR1 MNHEY, CDR2 SVGEGT. CDR3 sequence: CAGGTSGRADTRYF. The CDR3 DNA is TGTGCCGGTGGGACTAGCGGGAGGGCAGATACGCGGTATTTT.

Comments on this clonotype: A read error may be the cause here, since a much bigger clone is one base away. The chain employs TRBV11-2 and TRBJ1-1; no clear D. The germline V and J ends were trimmed by 1 base and 3 bases, with 9 bases remaining between them. Germline loops: CDR1 SGHAT, CDR2 FQNNGV. The CDR3 runs to 14 residues. CDR3 DNA: TGTGCCAGCAGCTTAGTTAGTGGAGACACTGAAGCTTTCTTT. This sequence encodes CASSLVSGDTEAFF. Full variable domain (rest looked up from reference TRBV11-2 and TRBJ1-1): EAGVAQSPRYKIIEKRQSVAFWCNPISGHATLYWYQQILGQGPKLLIQFQNNGVVDDSQLPKDRFSAERLKGVDSTLKIQPAKLEDSAVYLCASSLVSGDTEAFFGQGTRLTVV.

This clonotype was observed a few times. The chain carries TRBV12-3 or TRBV12-4 and TRBJ2-7; 7 nucleotides agree with TRBD2. V gave up 3 bases and J gave up 6 bases; unmatched junction bases: 2. This CDR3 region has 12 residues. The CDR3 nucleotides read TGTGCCAGCAGTTTCCAGCGGGGCGAGCAGTACTTC. It yields the protein CASSFQRGEQYF.

On this clonotype: Sequence at one end of the junction differs from germline and may be a read error. This chain joins TRBV10-3 and TRBJ2-3; 12 bases align to TRBD1. The germline V gene has CDR1 ENHRY and CDR2 SYGVKD. This CDR3 region has 19 residues. The CDR3 loop reads CAISGLQGQGATSTDTHYF. The CDR3 coding sequence is TGTGCCATCAGTGGCTTACAGGGACAGGGGGCAACTAGCACAGATACGCATTATTTT.

To note about this clonotype: A much larger clone is a single base away; this may be a read error. This chain joins TRBV11-2 and TRBJ2-5; D might be TRBD1 or TRBD2, each matching 7 bases. This CDR3 spans 15 amino acids. Trimming pared 2 bases from V and 3 bases from J, leaving 13 bases between. Per germline, CDR1 SGHAT and CDR2 FQNNGV. The CDR3 DNA follows: TGTGCCAGCAGCTTAAGGGGGCTAGCGGAAGAGACCCAGTACTTC. It translates to CASSLRGLAEETQYF.

For the CDR3, the DNA is TGTGCCAGCAGCTCCAGAAGCGGAGAATACCGAGAGACCCAGTACTTC. It codes for CASSSRSGEYRETQYF. The chain joins TRBV6-1 to TRBJ2-5; D might be TRBD2 (5 bases). The germline V gene has CDR1 MNHNS and CDR2 SASEGT. This CDR3 is 16 amino acids long. Trimming stripped 6 bases from V and 4 bases from J, with 21 bases between.

Turning to this clonotype: A much larger clone differs by one base, so this may be a read error. This chain uses TRBV11-2 with TRBJ2-1; 11 bases are a match to TRBD2. The germline V gene has CDR1 SGHAT and CDR2 FQNNGV. The CDR3 has 17 amino acids. CDR3 nucleotide sequence: TGTGCCAGCAGACTTGCCCTAAGTGGACTAGCGGGCGATGAGCACTTCTTC. Its translation: CASRLALSGLAGDEHFF.

J is TRBJ2-1 and V is TRBV10-1; 9 bases match TRBD2. CDR1 is WNHNN and CDR2 is SYGVQD in the germline V gene (reference sequence). Trimming took 9 bases from V and 9 from J; bases not matched to a gene: 3. CDR3 size: 11 residues. The DNA for the CDR3 is TGCGCCAGTGGGACTAGCTTTGAGCAGTTCTTC. Its protein is CASGTSFEQFF.

This clonotype was recorded once. With a much larger clone just one base away, this may be a read error. The chain carries TRBV4-1 and TRBJ2-4; D assignment may be TRBD1 or TRBD2 (5 bases each). Germline-derived CDR1 and CDR2 are MGHRA and YSYEKL. CDR3 length: 13 residues. This chain's CDR3 is CDSSEGPSGIQYF. The CDR3 region has the DNA TGCGACAGCAGCGAGGGACCCTCGGGGATTCAGTACTTC.

This clonotype has a single count. V is TRBV5-5 and J is TRBJ2-2; D is undetermined. Per the germline V gene, CDR1 is SGHKS and CDR2 is YYEKEE (reference sequence). CDR3 size: 17 residues. The V and J ends lost 0 bases and 0 bases respectively, with 12 bases between them. This CDR3 reads CASSLGPTNANTGELFF. The CDR3 region has the DNA TGTGCCAGCAGCTTGGGCCCAACCAACGCGAACACCGGGGAGCTGTTTTTT. Together with reference TRBV5-5 and TRBJ2-2, the CDR3 gives the full variable domain: DAGVTQSPTHLIKTRGQQVTLRCSPISGHKSVSWYQQVLGQGPQFIFQYYEKEERGRGNFPDRFSARQFPNYSSELNVNALLLGDSALYLCASSLGPTNANTGELFFGEGSRLTVL.

The sample holds a few counts of this clonotype. V and J are TRBV7-9 and TRBJ1-1, with a tentative D call TRBD1 (5 bases). From germline, CDR1 is SEHNR and CDR2 FQNEAQ (reference sequence). This CDR3 has 13 amino acids. The V end was cut by 6 bases, the J end by 10 bases, with 18 bases between. CDR3 protein: CASSVTGGRGAFF. The CDR3 DNA follows: TGTGCCAGCAGTGTGACCGGGGGGAGGGGAGCTTTCTTT.

About this clonotype: It may be a read error: a sequence one base away is much more abundant. The CDR3 spells CSGNSGRPPYGQYF. The CDR3 DNA sequence: TGCAGCGGGAATAGCGGGAGGCCCCCCTACGGGCAGTACTTC. This chain connects TRBV29-1 to TRBJ2-7, with TRBD2 matching 10 bases. From germline, CDR1 is SQVTM and CDR2 ANQGSEA. This CDR3 is built from 14 residues.

With regard to this clonotype: This could be a read error, since a much larger clone is one nucleotide away. The chain links TRBV11-1 to TRBJ1-4; D not certain. V lost 5 bases and J lost 0, with 16 bases in between. The CDR3 has 17 residues. CDR1 and CDR2 (germline): SGHAT, FQDESV (reference sequence). The CDR3 loop reads CASSTLRGSPTNEKLFF. In DNA form, the CDR3 reads TGTGCCAGCAGCACGTTACGGGGATCGCCAACTAATGAAAAACTGTTTTTT.